This TCR beta chain was identified in a study of blood T cell repertoires in COVID-19. As for the study in general: The cDNA or gDNA used as material had been derived from T cells, B-cell-depleted T cells, or PBMCs.

The V segment lost 4 bases and the J segment 4 bases; nucleotides outside the gene matches: 5. The CDR3 is 14 amino acids. The germline V gene has CDR1 SGHTA and CDR2 FQGNSA. Across 20 to 25 US areas, participants ranged in age from about 18 to 90 years. Two negative PCRs, clearance, or symptom resolution had been documented for recovered Cohort 3 donors. Authors' data handling: Amplification with reference gene primers provided the estimates of nucleated cell counts. Assay: immunoSEQ multiplex PCR; the TCRdb copy retains only in-frame clones and omits some. V, J and clone size derive from that table, while D and trimming were established from the DNA sequence. The sample lists 150,000 to 200,000 clones; around 90% were seen once.

The sample taken for sequencing was PBMCs or T cells enriched from blood (not recorded which). The TCR sequence derives from a woman in her thirties who had recovered from COVID-19. This chain joins TRBV7-2 and TRBJ1-1; TRBD1 aligns across 8 bases. The CDR3, as DNA: TGTGCCAGCAGCTCGCAGGGGGCGGCCACTGAAGCTTTCTTT. The encoded protein is CASSSQGAATEAFF.